What follows are 14 T cell receptor beta chains derived from one specimen sequenced in a study of a mutant IDH1 vaccine in newly diagnosed glioma. Profiling relied on immunoSEQ multiplex PCR, and the TCRdb table lists in-frame clones only, not all of them. This repertoire shows 80,000 to 100,000 clones, about four fifths found once; its top ten account for around 5%. The time point: baseline, week 1 (first vaccination visit). Sample treatment: pre-vaccination baseline after standard-of-care therapy. The sample consisted of PBMCs, taken from a glioma patient treated with radiotherapy, temozolomide or both. These TCRs come from a man aged 35 to 55 with glioma. Some clones in this sample may be carry-over from other donors' samples.

This clone was counted many times. The genes are TRBV14 and TRBJ1-5; 10 positions match TRBD1. V lost 2 bases, J lost 4 bases, and 2 bases stayed unmatched. The length of the CDR3 is 15 residues. Germline CDR1 is SGHDN and CDR2 is FVKESK. The CDR3 spells CASSQRTGGNQPQHF. The CDR3 coding sequence is TGTGCCAGCAGCCAAAGGACAGGGGGAAATCAGCCCCAGCATTTT.

The chain is built from TRBV5-5 and TRBJ2-2; no definite D call. The germline V gene has CDR1 SGHKS and CDR2 YYEKEE (reference sequence). The germline V and J ends were trimmed by 2 bases and 5 bases, with 16 bases remaining between them. The CDR3 has 16 amino acids. CDR3 coding DNA: TGTGCCAGCAGCTTCGTAGTGGGGTCGATGACCGGGGAGCTGTTTTTT. This sequence encodes CASSFVVGSMTGELFF.

The gene calls are TRBV18 and TRBJ2-1; a possible D gene is TRBD2 (6 bases). The CDR3 has 16 residues. Trimming took off 2 bases at V and 0 bases at J, with 11 bases between the two ends. In germline, CDR1 is KGHSH, CDR2 LQKENI. CDR3 protein: CASSPLADLSYNEQFF. The CDR3 bases are TGTGCCAGCTCACCATTAGCGGATCTCTCCTACAATGAGCAGTTCTTC.

This rearrangement joins TRBV6-1 to TRBJ1-5; D possibly corresponds to TRBD1 (5 bases). There are 15 residues in the CDR3. Germline V CDR1 and CDR2: MNHNS, SASEGT. Between the trimmed V and J ends, which lost 8 bases and 0 bases, there was a span of 14 bases. CDR3 DNA sequence: TGTGCCAGCGAAATGGGGGGGAATAGCAATCAGCCCCAGCATTTT. This sequence encodes CASEMGGNSNQPQHF.

This chain links TRBV5-1 with TRBJ2-7; D possibly uses TRBD1 or TRBD2 (5 bases each). Per the germline V gene, CDR1 is SGHRS and CDR2 is YFSETQ. The CDR3 runs to 15 residues. Trimming cost V 4 bases and J 0 bases, with 14 bases left between them. CDR3 sequence reads: CASSPGTSSSYEQYF. Here the CDR3 DNA reads TGCGCCAGCAGCCCCGGGACCTCTAGCTCCTACGAGCAGTACTTC.

V and J are TRBV9 and TRBJ2-2; TRBD1 agrees at 10 bases. This CDR3 is 15 amino acids long. Trimming at V came to 2 bases and at J to 7 bases, leaving 5 bases not matched to a gene. Germline assignment: CDR1 SGDLS and CDR2 YYNGEE. CDR3 sequence: CASSVSGQGNGELFF. CDR3 sequence (DNA): TGTGCCAGCAGCGTTTCGGGACAGGGGAACGGGGAGCTGTTTTTT.

For this clone: Other DNA sequences in the sample encode the same CDR3. Here the CDR3 reads CASSLNTGELFF. CDR3 nucleotides: TGTGCCAGCAGCTTGAACACCGGGGAGCTGTTTTTT. J is TRBJ2-2 and V is TRBV5-6; D ambiguous. V lost 1 base to trimming and J lost 2 bases, with 0 bases between them. This CDR3 has 12 residues. Germline V lookup: CDR1 SGHDT, CDR2 YYEEEE.

This clone has just a few counts. V gene TRBV5-4 combines with J gene TRBJ1-6, with D hard to call. Deletions cut 0 bases from V and 14 bases from J, with 12 bases between. This CDR3 spans 13 amino acids. Germline CDR1 and CDR2: SGHNT and YYREEE (reference sequence). The chain's CDR3 is CASSLARDGTLHF. The CDR3 bases are TGTGCCAGCAGCTTGGCTAGGGATGGGACCCTCCACTTT.

The rearrangement links TRBV6-5 to TRBJ2-5; perhaps TRBD2 as D (5 bases). This CDR3 comprises 12 residues. V gave up 7 bases and J gave up 5 bases, with 11 bases separating them. CDR1 and CDR2 (germline): MNHEY, SVGAGI. CDR3: CASMASGETQYF. As DNA, the CDR3 is TGTGCCAGCATGGCCAGCGGCGAGACCCAGTACTTC.

The rearrangement uses TRBV19 and TRBJ2-2, with D perhaps given as TRBD1 or TRBD2 (6 bases each). The germline V gene has CDR1 LNHDA and CDR2 SQIVND (reference sequence). The length of the CDR3 is 16 residues. Trimming cost V 6 bases and J 1 base, with 15 bases left between them. The CDR3 nucleotides are TGTGCCAGTAGACCCCGCGGGACACAGAACACCGGGGAGCTGTTTTTT. Translating it yields CASRPRGTQNTGELFF.

This clone has a handful of counts. The rearrangement uses TRBV12-5 and TRBJ1-3; D is unresolved. The germline V and J ends were trimmed by 2 bases and 6 bases, with 11 bases remaining between them. The CDR3 extends over 14 amino acids. From germline, CDR1 is LGHNT and CDR2 FRNRAP. The CDR3 protein is CASGLSGALNTIYF. In DNA form, the CDR3 reads TGTGCTAGTGGTTTGTCAGGTGCTCTAAACACCATATATTTT.

The chain employs TRBV2 and TRBJ1-4, with D unresolved. There are 15 residues in the CDR3. Between the trimmed V and J ends, which lost 1 base and 5 bases, there was a span of 11 bases. Germline CDR1 and CDR2: SNHLY and FYNNEI. Here the CDR3 reads CASSEEDGGNEKLFF. Here the CDR3 DNA reads TGTGCCAGCAGTGAAGAGGACGGTGGGAATGAAAAACTGTTTTTT.

For this clone: Other DNA sequences in this sample translate to the same CDR3. The chain employs TRBV29-1 and TRBJ2-3; a weak D match, TRBD2 (6 bases). The ends were cut back, 3 bases at V and 1 base at J, with 8 bases in the middle. The CDR3 is 13 residues long. Germline assignment: CDR1 SQVTM and CDR2 ANQGSEA. This CDR3 reads CSVDGGGTDTQYF. CDR3 sequence (DNA): TGCAGCGTTGATGGAGGGGGCACAGATACGCAGTATTTT.

This chain connects TRBV7-8 to TRBJ1-2; 8 positions match TRBD1. This CDR3 is 13 amino acids long. The V gene end was trimmed by 6 bases and the J gene end by 8 bases; junction bases not matched to a gene: 8. Germline assignment: CDR1 SGHVS and CDR2 FQNEAQ. CDR3 in amino acids: CASSFPGGRGYTF. CDR3 sequence (DNA): TGTGCCAGCAGTTTTCCAGGGGGCCGGGGCTACACCTTC. The full variable domain, its missing parts supplied by reference TRBV7-8 and TRBJ1-2, is GAGVSQSPRYKVAKRGQDVALRCDPISGHVSLFWYQQALGQGPEFLTYFQNEAQLDKSGLPSDRFFAERPEGSVSTLKIQRTQQEDSAVYLCASSFPGGRGYTFGSGTRLTVV.